The 16 T cell receptor beta chains given below trace back to one sample, sequenced in a study of OX40 agonist ivuxolimab in advanced cancers. Libraries were prepared by immunoSEQ multiplex PCR; TCRdb keeps only in-frame clonotypes and omits some of them. Of under 85,000 clones listed, roughly 80% are singletons. Material: CD4+ or CD8+ T cells sorted from blood, obtained in a trial of the OX40 agonist ivuxolimab. Receptor source: an adult with an advanced solid tumor such as melanoma, head and neck, liver or kidney cancer.

The chain links TRBV28 to TRBJ1-5; the D gene is possibly TRBD1 (5 bases). The CDR3 extends over 14 amino acids. CDR1 and CDR2 (germline): MDHEN, SYDVKM. Between the trimmed V and J ends, which lost 4 bases and 2 bases, there was a span of 9 bases. The CDR3 DNA reads TGTGCCAGCAGTTCCCCGGGGGGCAATCAGCCCCAGCATTTT. Translating it yields CASSSPGGNQPQHF.

The chain recombines TRBV5-6 with TRBJ1-4; 7 bases agree with TRBD1. The CDR3 has 15 amino acids. From germline, CDR1 is SGHDT and CDR2 YYEEEE. J was trimmed by 1 base and V by 0 bases; bases with no gene match: 0. CDR3 DNA sequence: TGTGCCAGCAGCTTGGACAGGGGAACTAATGAAAAACTGTTTTTT. Amino acid sequence: CASSLDRGTNEKLFF.

The J gene is TRBJ2-2, the V gene TRBV2; tentatively, D is TRBD2 (6 bases). Germline loops: CDR1 SNHLY, CDR2 FYNNEI. The CDR3 has 14 residues. V was pared by 6 bases and J by 6 bases, with 14 bases between. The CDR3 here is CASSFLGGAGELFF. As DNA, the CDR3 is TGTGCCAGCAGCTTTCTCGGGGGAGCCGGGGAGCTGTTTTTT.

The chain joins TRBV6-6 to TRBJ2-7; TRBD1 matches at 8 bases. After removal of 6 bases from V and 2 bases from J, the junction contained 3 bases not matched to a gene. CDR1 is MNHNY and CDR2 is SVGAGI in the germline V gene (reference sequence). This CDR3 comprises 13 residues. As DNA, the CDR3 is TGTGCCAGCAGCTACAGGGGGGCCTACGAGCAGTACTTC. Translated, it gives CASSYRGAYEQYF.

The chain carries TRBV7-3 and TRBJ1-5; no clear D. The germline gives CDR1 SGHTA, CDR2 FQGTGA. V shed 5 bases and J shed 3 bases, with 8 bases lying between them. The CDR3 runs 13 residues. CDR3 in DNA: TGTGCCAGCAGCCTTGGCCCCAATCAGCCCCAGCATTTT. Translated: CASSLGPNQPQHF.

The chain carries TRBV4-3 and TRBJ1-2; possibly TRBD1 for D (6 bases). V lost 2 bases and J 4 bases, leaving 20 bases between the germline ends. CDR1 is LGHNA, CDR2 YSLEER, per germline. The CDR3 runs 17 residues. CDR3 sequence reads: CASSQSAGGFGGYGYTF. CDR3 bases: TGCGCCAGCAGCCAAAGTGCGGGGGGCTTTGGAGGCTATGGCTACACCTTC.

The chain is built from TRBV5-1 and TRBJ2-7; unclear D gene. CDR3 length: 13 amino acids. CDR1 is SGHRS, CDR2 YFSETQ, per germline. V lost 0 bases and J lost 4, with 8 bases in between. DNA for the CDR3: TGCGCCAGCAGCTTGGGGATGAGTTACGAGCAGTACTTC. The encoded protein is CASSLGMSYEQYF.

The rearrangement joins TRBV5-1 to TRBJ1-1; D is possibly TRBD1 (5 bases). CDR3 length: 18 amino acids. Germline lookup yields CDR1 SGHRS and CDR2 YFSETQ. V lost 0 bases and J lost 4, with 22 bases in between. CDR3 in DNA: TGCGCCAGCAGCTTGGTACCGCCTATCCAGGGTAGAGGCACTGAAGCTTTCTTT. Encoded protein: CASSLVPPIQGRGTEAFF.

The chain combines TRBV5-1 with TRBJ1-5; D gene unclear. The V end lost 4 bases, the J end lost 1 base, and 6 bases lay between the germline ends. Germline-derived CDR1 and CDR2 are SGHRS and YFSETQ. The CDR3 loop spans 13 amino acids. The CDR3 DNA is TGCGCCAGCAGCAGAGGGAGCAATCAGCCCCAGCATTTT. It translates to CASSRGSNQPQHF.

The chain employs TRBV6-5 and TRBJ1-2; unclear D gene. Per germline, CDR1 MNHEY and CDR2 SVGAGI. The CDR3 is 13 residues long. The V gene lost 7 bases and the J gene lost 7 bases, with 16 bases spanning the gap. Here the CDR3 reads CASKDGSRGGYTF. The DNA of the CDR3 is TGTGCCAGCAAGGACGGCTCGAGAGGTGGCTACACCTTC.

This clone was found a few times. This sequence joins TRBV6-6 and TRBJ2-5, with D maybe TRBD1 (6 bases). The germline V gene has CDR1 MNHNY and CDR2 SVGAGI (reference sequence). CDR3 length equals 16 residues. Trimming cost V 5 bases and J 5 bases, with 21 bases left between them. The DNA for the CDR3 is TGTGCCAGCAGTCGTATTACCGGGACAAGTGGGGAGACCCAGTACTTC. Translated, it gives CASSRITGTSGETQYF.

The gene calls are TRBV19 and TRBJ1-4, with 8 nucleotides matching TRBD1. The germline V gene has CDR1 LNHDA and CDR2 SQIVND (reference sequence). This CDR3 is built from 14 residues. Germline trimming cut 4 bases from V and 7 bases from J; bases unmatched to any gene: 5. The CDR3 DNA is TGTGCCAGTAGTAGCAGGGGGCCCGGTGAAAAACTGTTTTTT. As protein: CASSSRGPGEKLFF.

This CDR3 reads CASSSGGHAYEQYF. The CDR3 DNA is TGTGCCAGCAGTTCAGGGGGACATGCCTACGAGCAGTACTTC. The V call is TRBV28, the J call TRBJ2-7; 7 bases are shared with TRBD1. The CDR3 extends over 14 amino acids. V dropped 4 bases and J dropped 2; count of bases not matched to a gene: 5. The germline gives CDR1 MDHEN, CDR2 SYDVKM.

The J gene is TRBJ1-4, the V gene TRBV5-6, with D possibly TRBD1 on 6 matching bases. CDR1 is SGHDT, CDR2 YYEEEE, per germline. This CDR3 has 15 amino acids. The V gene lost 1 base and the J gene lost 8 bases, with 15 bases spanning the gap. In DNA, the CDR3 is TGTGCCAGCAGCTTGTGGGGGCGGTATAACGAAAAACTGTTTTTT. Amino acids: CASSLWGRYNEKLFF.

The chain has TRBV18 and TRBJ1-5, with 8 bases matching TRBD1. The CDR3 has 14 amino acids. Trimming cost V 3 bases and J 6 bases; bases outside gene matches: 4. Germline CDR1 and CDR2: KGHSH and LQKENI. CDR3 coding DNA: TGTGCCAGCTCACCCGGGACAGGTCGTCAGCCCCAGCATTTT. Translation gives CASSPGTGRQPQHF.

The chain couples TRBV6-4 to TRBJ1-5, with TRBD1 matching over 7 bases. After removal of 0 bases from V and 2 bases from J, the junction contained 13 bases not matched to a gene. This CDR3 has 19 amino acids. Germline CDR1 reads MRHNA; CDR2 reads SNTAGT. The CDR3 coding sequence is TGTGCCAGCAGTGACTCGAGAGGACAGGACCCCGGAGGCAATCAGCCCCAGCATTTT. This encodes CASSDSRGQDPGGNQPQHF.